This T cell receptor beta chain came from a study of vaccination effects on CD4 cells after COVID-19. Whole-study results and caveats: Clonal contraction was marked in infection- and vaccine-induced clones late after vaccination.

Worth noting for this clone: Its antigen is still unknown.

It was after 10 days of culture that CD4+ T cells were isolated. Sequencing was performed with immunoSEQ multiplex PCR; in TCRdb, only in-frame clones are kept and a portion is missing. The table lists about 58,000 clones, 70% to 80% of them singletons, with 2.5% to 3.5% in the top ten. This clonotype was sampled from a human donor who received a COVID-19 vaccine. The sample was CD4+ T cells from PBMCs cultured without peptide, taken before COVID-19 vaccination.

The CDR3 region is CASSLDPGVFSTDTQYF. The CDR3 nucleotides read TGTGCCAGCAGCTTGGACCCTGGGGTATTTAGCACAGATACGCAGTATTTT. The chain is built from TRBV5-4 and TRBJ2-3; D is uncertain. Germline CDR1 is SGHNT and CDR2 is YYREEE (reference sequence). V was trimmed by 0 bases and J by 0 bases, leaving 14 bases between them. This CDR3 is built from 17 residues.